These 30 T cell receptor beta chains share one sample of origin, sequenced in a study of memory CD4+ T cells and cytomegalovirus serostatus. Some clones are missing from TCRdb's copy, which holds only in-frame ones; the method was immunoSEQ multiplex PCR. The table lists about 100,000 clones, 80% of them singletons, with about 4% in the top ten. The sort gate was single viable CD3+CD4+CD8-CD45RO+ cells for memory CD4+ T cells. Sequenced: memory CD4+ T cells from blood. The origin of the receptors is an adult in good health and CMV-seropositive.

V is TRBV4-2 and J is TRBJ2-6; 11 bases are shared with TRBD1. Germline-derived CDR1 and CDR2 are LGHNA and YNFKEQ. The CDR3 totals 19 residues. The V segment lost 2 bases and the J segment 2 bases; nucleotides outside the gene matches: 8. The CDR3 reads CASSQPKGQGVTGANVLTF. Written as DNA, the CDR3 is TGTGCCAGCAGCCAACCTAAGGGACAGGGGGTTACTGGGGCCAACGTCCTGACTTTC.

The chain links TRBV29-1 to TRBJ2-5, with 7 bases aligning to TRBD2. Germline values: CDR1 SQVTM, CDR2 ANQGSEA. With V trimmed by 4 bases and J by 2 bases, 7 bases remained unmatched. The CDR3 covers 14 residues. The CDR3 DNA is TGCAGCGTTGGGGGGGGGAGAGGGCAAGAGACCCAGTACTTC. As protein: CSVGGGRGQETQYF.

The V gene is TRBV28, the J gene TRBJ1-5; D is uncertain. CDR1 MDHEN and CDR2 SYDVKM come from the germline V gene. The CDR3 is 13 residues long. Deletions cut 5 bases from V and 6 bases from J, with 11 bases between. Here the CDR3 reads CASSPRHPQPQHF. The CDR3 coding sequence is TGTGCCAGCAGTCCCAGACACCCTCAGCCCCAGCATTTT.

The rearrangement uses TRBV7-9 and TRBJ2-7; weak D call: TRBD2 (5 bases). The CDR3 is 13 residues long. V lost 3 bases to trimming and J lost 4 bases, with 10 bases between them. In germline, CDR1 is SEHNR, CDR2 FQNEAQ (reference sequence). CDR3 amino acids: CASSFGGWYEQYF. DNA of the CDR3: TGTGCCAGCAGCTTTGGAGGTTGGTACGAGCAGTACTTC.

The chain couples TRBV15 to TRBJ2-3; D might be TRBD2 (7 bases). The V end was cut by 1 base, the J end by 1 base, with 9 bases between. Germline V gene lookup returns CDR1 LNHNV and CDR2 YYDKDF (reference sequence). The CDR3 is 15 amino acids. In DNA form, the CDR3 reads TGTGCCACCAGCAGAGGGGAGGGGGGCACAGATACGCAGTATTTT. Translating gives CATSRGEGGTDTQYF. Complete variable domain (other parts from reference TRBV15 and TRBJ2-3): DAMVIQNPRYQVTQFGKPVTLSCSQTLNHNVMYWYQQKSSQAPKLLFHYYDKDFNNEADTPDNFQSRRPNTSFCFLDIRSPGLGDTAMYLCATSRGEGGTDTQYFGPGTRLTVL.

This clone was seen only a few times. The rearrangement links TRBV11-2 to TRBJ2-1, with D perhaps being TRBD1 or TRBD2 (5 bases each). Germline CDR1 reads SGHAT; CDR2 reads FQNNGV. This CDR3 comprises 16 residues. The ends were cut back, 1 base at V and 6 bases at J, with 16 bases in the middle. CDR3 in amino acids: CASSLGGSVGGNEQFF. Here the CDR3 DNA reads TGTGCCAGCAGCTTAGGAGGGAGCGTTGGGGGCAATGAGCAGTTCTTC.

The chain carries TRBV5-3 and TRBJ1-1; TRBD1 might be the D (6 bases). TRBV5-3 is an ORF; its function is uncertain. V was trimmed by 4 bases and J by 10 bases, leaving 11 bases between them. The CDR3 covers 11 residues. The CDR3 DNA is TGTGCCAGAAGCGATATACAGGGAGCTTTCTTT. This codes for CARSDIQGAFF.

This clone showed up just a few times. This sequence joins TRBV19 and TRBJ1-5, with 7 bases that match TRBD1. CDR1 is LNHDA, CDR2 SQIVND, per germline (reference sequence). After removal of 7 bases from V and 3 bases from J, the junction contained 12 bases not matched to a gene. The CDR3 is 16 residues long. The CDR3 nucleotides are TGTGCCAGTACTTTAAGACAGGGAAACTCCAATCAGCCCCAGCATTTT. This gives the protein CASTLRQGNSNQPQHF.

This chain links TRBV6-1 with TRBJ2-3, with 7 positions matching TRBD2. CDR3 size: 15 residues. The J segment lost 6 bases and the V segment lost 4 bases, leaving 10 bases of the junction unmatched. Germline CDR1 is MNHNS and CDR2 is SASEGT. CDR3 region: CASSGGWAGVDTQYF. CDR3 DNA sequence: TGTGCCAGCAGTGGGGGGTGGGCGGGAGTTGATACGCAGTATTTT.

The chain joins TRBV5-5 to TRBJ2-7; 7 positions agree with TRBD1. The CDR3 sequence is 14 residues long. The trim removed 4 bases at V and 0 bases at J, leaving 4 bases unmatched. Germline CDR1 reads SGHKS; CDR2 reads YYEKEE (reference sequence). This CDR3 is CASSQDRSSYEQYF. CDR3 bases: TGTGCCAGCAGCCAGGACAGGAGCTCCTACGAGCAGTACTTC.

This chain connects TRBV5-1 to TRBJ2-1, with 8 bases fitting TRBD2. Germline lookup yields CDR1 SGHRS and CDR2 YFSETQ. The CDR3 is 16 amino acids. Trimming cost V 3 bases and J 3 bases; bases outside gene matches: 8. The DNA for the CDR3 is TGCGCCAGCAGCTCCACCCTAGCGGGTGGCTACAATGAGCAGTTCTTC. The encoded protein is CASSSTLAGGYNEQFF.

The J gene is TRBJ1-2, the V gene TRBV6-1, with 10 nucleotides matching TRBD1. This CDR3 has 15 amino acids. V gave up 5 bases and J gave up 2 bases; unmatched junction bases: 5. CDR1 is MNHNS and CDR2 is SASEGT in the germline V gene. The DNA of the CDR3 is TGTGCCAGCAGTCCCGGGACAGGGGCCAACTATGGCTACACCTTC. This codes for CASSPGTGANYGYTF.

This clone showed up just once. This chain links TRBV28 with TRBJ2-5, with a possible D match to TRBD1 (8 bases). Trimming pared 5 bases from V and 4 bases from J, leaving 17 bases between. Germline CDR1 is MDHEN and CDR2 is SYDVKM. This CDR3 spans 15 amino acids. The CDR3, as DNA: TGTGCCAGCAGTCCGCCGACAGGGGAGGGAGAGACCCAGTACTTC. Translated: CASSPPTGEGETQYF.

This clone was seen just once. CDR3 bases: TGCAGCGCTGCAGTACGGACAGGGAGTCATGGCTACACCTTC. Amino acids: CSAAVRTGSHGYTF. This chain uses TRBV29-1 with TRBJ1-2; 8 bases fit TRBD1. V gave up 7 bases and J gave up 6 bases; unmatched junction bases: 13. The CDR3 runs to 14 residues. Germline loops: CDR1 SQVTM, CDR2 ANQGSEA.

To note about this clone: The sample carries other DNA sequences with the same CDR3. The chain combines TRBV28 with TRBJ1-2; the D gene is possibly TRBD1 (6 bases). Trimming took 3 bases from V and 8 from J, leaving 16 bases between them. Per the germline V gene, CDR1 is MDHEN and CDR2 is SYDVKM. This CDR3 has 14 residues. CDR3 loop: CASSFSWQGRGYTF. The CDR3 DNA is TGTGCCAGCAGTTTCTCATGGCAGGGGCGGGGCTACACCTTC.

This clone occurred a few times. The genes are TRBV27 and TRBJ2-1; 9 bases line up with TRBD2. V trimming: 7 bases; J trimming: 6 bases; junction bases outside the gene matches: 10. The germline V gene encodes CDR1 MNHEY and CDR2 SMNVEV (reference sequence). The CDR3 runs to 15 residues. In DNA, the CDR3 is TGTGCCAGCACCCTAGTAGCGGGAGTTGGCAATGAGCAGTTCTTC. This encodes CASTLVAGVGNEQFF.

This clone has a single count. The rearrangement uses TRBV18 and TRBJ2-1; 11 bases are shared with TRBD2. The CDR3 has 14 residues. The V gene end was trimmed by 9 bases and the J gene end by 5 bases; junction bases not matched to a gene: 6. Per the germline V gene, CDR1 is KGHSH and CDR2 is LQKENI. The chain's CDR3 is CARAGTSGNNEQFF. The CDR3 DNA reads TGTGCCAGGGCCGGGACTAGCGGAAACAATGAGCAGTTCTTC.

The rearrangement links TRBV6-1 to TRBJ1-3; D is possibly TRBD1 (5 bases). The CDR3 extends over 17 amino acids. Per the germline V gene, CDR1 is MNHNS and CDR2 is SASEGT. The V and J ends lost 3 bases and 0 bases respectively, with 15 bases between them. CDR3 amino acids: CASSEGTFIISGNTIYF. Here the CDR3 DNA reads TGTGCCAGCAGTGAGGGGACTTTCATTATCTCTGGAAACACCATATATTTT.

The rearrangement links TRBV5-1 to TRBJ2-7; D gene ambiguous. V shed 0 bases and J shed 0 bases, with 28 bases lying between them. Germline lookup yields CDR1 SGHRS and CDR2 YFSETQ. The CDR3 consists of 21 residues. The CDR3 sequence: CASSLGPDWSSAQIVSYEQYF. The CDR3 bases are TGCGCCAGCAGCTTGGGCCCGGATTGGTCTTCGGCACAAATAGTCTCCTACGAGCAGTACTTC.

CDR3 amino acids: CAISEGQGSSYEQYF. CDR3 DNA sequence: TGTGCCATCAGTGAGGGGCAGGGCTCTTCCTACGAGCAGTACTTC. This chain uses TRBV10-3 with TRBJ2-7, with D maybe TRBD1 (5 bases). The ends were cut back, 2 bases at V and 1 base at J, with 12 bases in the middle. The CDR3 is 15 residues long. Looked up from germline, CDR1 is ENHRY and CDR2 is SYGVKD.

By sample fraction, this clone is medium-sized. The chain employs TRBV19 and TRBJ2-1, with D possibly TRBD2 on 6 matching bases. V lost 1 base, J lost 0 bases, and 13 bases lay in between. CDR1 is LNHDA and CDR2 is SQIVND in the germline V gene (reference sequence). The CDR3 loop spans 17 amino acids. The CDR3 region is CASSIGALAHSYNEQFF. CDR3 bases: TGTGCCAGTAGTATAGGGGCACTAGCACACTCCTACAATGAGCAGTTCTTC.

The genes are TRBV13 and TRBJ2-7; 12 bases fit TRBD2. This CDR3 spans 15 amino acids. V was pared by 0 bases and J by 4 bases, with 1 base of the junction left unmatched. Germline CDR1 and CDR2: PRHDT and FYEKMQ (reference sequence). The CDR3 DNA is TGTGCCAGCAGCTTAGGAGGGACTAGCGGGTACGAGCAGTACTTC. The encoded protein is CASSLGGTSGYEQYF.

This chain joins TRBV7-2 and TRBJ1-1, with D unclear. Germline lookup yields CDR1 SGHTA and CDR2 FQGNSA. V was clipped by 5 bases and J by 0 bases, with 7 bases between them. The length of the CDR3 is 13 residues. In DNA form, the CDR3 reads TGTGCCAGCAGCCGGATTTTGAACACTGAAGCTTTCTTT. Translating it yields CASSRILNTEAFF.

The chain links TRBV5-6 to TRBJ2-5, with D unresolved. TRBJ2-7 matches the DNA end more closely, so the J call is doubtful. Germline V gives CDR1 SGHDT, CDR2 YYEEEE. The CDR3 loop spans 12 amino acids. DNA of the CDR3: TGTGCCAGCAGCTTGTGGCAGAGCGAGCAGTACTTC. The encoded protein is CASSLWQSEQYF.

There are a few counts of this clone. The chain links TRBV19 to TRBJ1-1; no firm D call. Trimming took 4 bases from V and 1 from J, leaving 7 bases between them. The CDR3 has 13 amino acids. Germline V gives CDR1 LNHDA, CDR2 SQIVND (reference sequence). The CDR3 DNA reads TGTGCCAGTAGTAGGACGGGGAACACTGAAGCTTTCTTT. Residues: CASSRTGNTEAFF. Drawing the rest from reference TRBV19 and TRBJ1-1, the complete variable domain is DGGITQSPKYLFRKEGQNVTLSCEQNLNHDAMYWYRQDPGQGLRLIYYSQIVNDFQKGDIAEGYSVSREKKESFPLTVTSAQKNPTAFYLCASSRTGNTEAFFGQGTRLTVV.

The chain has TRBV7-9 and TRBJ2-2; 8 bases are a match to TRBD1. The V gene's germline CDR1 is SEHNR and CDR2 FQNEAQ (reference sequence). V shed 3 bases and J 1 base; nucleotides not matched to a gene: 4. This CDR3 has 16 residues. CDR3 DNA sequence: TGTGCCAGCAGCTTCCAGGGGGCGGTGAACACCGGGGAGCTGTTTTTT. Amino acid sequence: CASSFQGAVNTGELFF.

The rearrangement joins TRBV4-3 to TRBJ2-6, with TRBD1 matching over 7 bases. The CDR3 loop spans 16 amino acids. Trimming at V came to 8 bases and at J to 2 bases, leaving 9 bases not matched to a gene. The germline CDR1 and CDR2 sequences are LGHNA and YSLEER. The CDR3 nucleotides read TGCGCCAGCGGACGAGGGGGCGTACCTGGGGCCAACGTCCTGACTTTC. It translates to CASGRGGVPGANVLTF.

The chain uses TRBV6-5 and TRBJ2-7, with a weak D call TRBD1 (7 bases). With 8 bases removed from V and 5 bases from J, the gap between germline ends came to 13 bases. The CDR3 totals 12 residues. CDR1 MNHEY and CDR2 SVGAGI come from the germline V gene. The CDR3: CASAQGGDEQYF. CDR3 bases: TGTGCCAGCGCGCAGGGGGGTGACGAGCAGTACTTC.

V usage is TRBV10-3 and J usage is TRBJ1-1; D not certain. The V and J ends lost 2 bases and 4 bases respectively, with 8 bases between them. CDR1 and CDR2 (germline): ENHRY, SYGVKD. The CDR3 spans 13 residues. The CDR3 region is CAISEMESTEAFF. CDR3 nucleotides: TGTGCCATCAGTGAGATGGAGAGCACTGAAGCTTTCTTT.

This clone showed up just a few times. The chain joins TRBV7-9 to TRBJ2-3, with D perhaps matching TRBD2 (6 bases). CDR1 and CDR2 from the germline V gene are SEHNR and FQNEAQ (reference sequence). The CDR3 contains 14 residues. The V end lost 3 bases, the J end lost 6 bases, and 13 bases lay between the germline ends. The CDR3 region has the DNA TGTGCCAGCAGCTTGGAGGGACTGACGGATACGCAGTATTTT. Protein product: CASSLEGLTDTQYF.